This entry lists 5 T cell receptor beta chains sequenced from one sample in a study of T cells in Graves' hyperthyroidism and ophthalmopathy. Amplification of TCR beta CDR3 regions used RNA as the template. The TCR CDR3 was amplified in a first-round RT-PCR using the HTBI primer set. TCRdb used MiXCR to reprocess the multiplex PCR reads, holding one entry per CDR3 protein. This sample carries roughly 400,000 distinct CDR3 sequences, about an eighth of them seen once, and the ten largest clones take approximately 27%. The sample consisted of blood. Source of these receptors: a man aged 50-60 years with Graves' ophthalmopathy.

This clonotype appeared once. A much larger clonotype is one base distant, so this may be a read error. The V call is TRBV25-1, the J call TRBJ2-2; 13 bases align to TRBD2. This CDR3 comprises 18 residues. The V segment lost 8 bases and the J segment 4 bases; nucleotides outside the gene matches: 13. Germline V CDR1 and CDR2: MGHDK, SYGVNS. The CDR3 loop reads CASGGLGLAGVSTGELFF. The CDR3 nucleotides are TGTGCCAGCGGTGGCCTAGGACTAGCGGGAGTAAGCACCGGGGAGCTGTTTTTT.

The rearrangement uses TRBV19 and TRBJ1-2, with 9 nucleotides matching TRBD1. CDR1 LNHDA and CDR2 SQIVND come from the germline V gene (reference sequence). The junction had 13 bases not matched to a gene; V was cut back by 6 bases and J by 2 bases. The CDR3 is made up of 17 amino acids. DNA of the CDR3: TGTGCCAGTAGAGAAGTGACAGGGGGTGGAGAGAACTATGGCTACACCTTC. It specifies CASREVTGGGENYGYTF.

The J gene is TRBJ1-4, the V gene TRBV5-5, with a weak D call TRBD1 (5 bases). Germline values: CDR1 SGHKS, CDR2 YYEKEE (reference sequence). Trimming cost V 9 bases and J 0 bases, with 15 bases left between them. This CDR3 has 15 residues. CDR3 in amino acids: CATTRGLATNEKLFF. CDR3 nucleotide sequence: TGTGCCACCACCCGGGGCTTAGCAACTAATGAAAAACTGTTTTTT. Full variable domain (rest looked up from reference TRBV5-5 and TRBJ1-4): DAGVTQSPTHLIKTRGQQVTLRCSPISGHKSVSWYQQVLGQGPQFIFQYYEKEERGRGNFPDRFSARQFPNYSSELNVNALLLGDSALYLCATTRGLATNEKLFFGSGTQLSVL.

The table lists this clonotype with many counts. J is TRBJ2-3 and V is TRBV10-3; 8 bases are a match to TRBD2. This CDR3 region has 16 residues. Germline-derived CDR1 and CDR2 are ENHRY and SYGVKD. The J segment lost 3 bases and the V segment lost 6 bases, leaving 11 bases of the junction unmatched. This chain's CDR3 is CAISLPGGRVTDTQYF. Here the CDR3 DNA reads TGTGCCATCAGCCTGCCGGGAGGGAGAGTAACAGATACGCAGTATTTT.

Many counts were recorded for this clonotype. J is TRBJ1-5 and V is TRBV20-1, with a possible D match to TRBD1 (6 bases). V was clipped by 1 base and J by 6 bases, with 16 bases between them. The CDR3 is made up of 15 amino acids. Germline CDR1 is DFQATT and CDR2 is SNEGSKA (reference sequence). CDR3 in amino acids: CSARVFLGGRQPQHF. For the CDR3, the DNA is TGCAGTGCTAGAGTTTTCCTCGGGGGCCGTCAGCCCCAGCATTTT.